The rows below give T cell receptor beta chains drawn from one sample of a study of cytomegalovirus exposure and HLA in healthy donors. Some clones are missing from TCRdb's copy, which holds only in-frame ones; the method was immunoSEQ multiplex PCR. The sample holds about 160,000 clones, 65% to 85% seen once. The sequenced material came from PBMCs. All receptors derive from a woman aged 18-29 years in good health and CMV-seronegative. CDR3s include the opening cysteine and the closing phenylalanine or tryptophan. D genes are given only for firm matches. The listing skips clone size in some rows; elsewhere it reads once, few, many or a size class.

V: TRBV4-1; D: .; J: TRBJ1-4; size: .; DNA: TGCGCCAGCAGCCCACAGGGTTCGAATGAAAAACTGTTTTTT; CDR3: CASSPQGSNEKLFF
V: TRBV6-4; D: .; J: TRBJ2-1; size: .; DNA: TGTGCCAGCAGTGTTAGGGGTAACAATGAGCAGTTCTTC; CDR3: CASSVRGNNEQFF
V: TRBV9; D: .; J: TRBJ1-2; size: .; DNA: TGTGCCAGCGTCGATCAACGGGGGGGGGCCTATGGCTACACCTTC; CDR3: CASVDQRGGAYGYTF
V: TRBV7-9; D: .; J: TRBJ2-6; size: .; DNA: TGTGCCAGCAGCTCAGCAACCAGGGTTGGGGCCAACGGCCTGACTTTC; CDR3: CASSSATRVGANGLTF
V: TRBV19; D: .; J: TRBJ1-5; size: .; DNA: TGTGCCAGTAGTATTATTACTGGTAATCAGCCCCAGCATTTT; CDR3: CASSIITGNQPQHF
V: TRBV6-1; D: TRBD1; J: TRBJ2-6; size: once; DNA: TGTGCCAGCAGTGAAGCAACGCAGGGGGACGTCCTGACTTTC; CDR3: CASSEATQGDVLTF
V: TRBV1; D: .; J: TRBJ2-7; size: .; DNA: TGCACCAGCAGCCACCGGGACGGGAGGGGTGCGCACCCACTCTACGAGCAGTACTTC; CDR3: CTSSHRDGRGAHPLYEQYF
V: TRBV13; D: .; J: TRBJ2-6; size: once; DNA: TGTGCCAGCAGCGCAAACCGGGCACAGGCTCCCTCTGGGGCCAACGTCCTGACTTTC; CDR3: CASSANRAQAPSGANVLTF
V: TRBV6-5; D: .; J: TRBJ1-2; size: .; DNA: TGTGCCAGCAGCGATTGGAGCAGCAACTATGGCTACACCTTC; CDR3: CASSDWSSNYGYTF
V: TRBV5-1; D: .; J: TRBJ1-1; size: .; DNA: TGCGCCAGCAGCTTGGCGTCGGCAGGAAGGAACACTGAAGCTTTCTTT; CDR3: CASSLASAGRNTEAFF
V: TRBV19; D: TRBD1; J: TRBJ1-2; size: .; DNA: TGTGCCAGTAGCCGACAGGGATGGTTTGGCTACACCTTC; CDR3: CASSRQGWFGYTF
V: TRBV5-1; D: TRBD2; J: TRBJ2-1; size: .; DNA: TGCGCCAGCAGCTTGGGCGGGGGGGTTTACAATGAGCAGTTCTTC; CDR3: CASSLGGGVYNEQFF
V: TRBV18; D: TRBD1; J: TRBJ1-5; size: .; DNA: TGTGCCAGCTCACAGGGACAGGGCAATCAGCCCCAGCATTTT; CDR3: CASSQGQGNQPQHF
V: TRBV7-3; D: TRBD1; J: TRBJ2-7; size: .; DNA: TGTGCCAGCAGCTTTTCCTCGGGACAGAGCTACGAGCAGTACTTC; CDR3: CASSFSSGQSYEQYF
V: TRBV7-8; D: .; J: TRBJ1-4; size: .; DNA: TGTGCCAGCAGCTTTGGCGGGGTCGGGGAAAAACTGTTTTTT; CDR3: CASSFGGVGEKLFF
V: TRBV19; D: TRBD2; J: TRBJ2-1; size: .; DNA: TGTGCCAGTAGTATAGATACTCGCGGGGGGGCCTTTGAGCAGTTCTTC; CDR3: CASSIDTRGGAFEQFF
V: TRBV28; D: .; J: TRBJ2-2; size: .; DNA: TGTGCCAGCAGTCCTAGGAACACCGGGGAGCTGTTTTTT; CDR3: CASSPRNTGELFF
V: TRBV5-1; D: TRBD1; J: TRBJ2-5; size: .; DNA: TGCGCCAGCAGCTTGGGTCAGGGGGCACGGGAGACCCAGTACTTC; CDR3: CASSLGQGARETQYF
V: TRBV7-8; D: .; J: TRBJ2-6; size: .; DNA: TGTGCCAGCAGCTTAGAACAGGGTCTCTCTGGGGCCAACGTCCTGACTTTC; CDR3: CASSLEQGLSGANVLTF
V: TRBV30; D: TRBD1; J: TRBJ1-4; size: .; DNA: TGTGCCTGGACAAGGGGGCTGGCTAATGAAAAACTGTTTTTT; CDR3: CAWTRGLANEKLFF
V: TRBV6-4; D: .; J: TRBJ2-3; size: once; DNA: TGTGCCAGCAGTGACCGCCCGGCGGCTATCCGAGATACGCAGTATTTT; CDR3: CASSDRPAAIRDTQYF
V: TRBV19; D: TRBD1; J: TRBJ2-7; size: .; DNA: TGTGCCAGTAGCCCCAGCCGGGGACAGGCCTCCTACGAGCAGTACTTC; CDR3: CASSPSRGQASYEQYF
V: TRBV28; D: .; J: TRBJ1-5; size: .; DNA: TGTGCCAGCCGAAAGGGGGGGGTTTCAATCAAGCCCCAGCATTTT; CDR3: CASRKGGVSIKPQHF
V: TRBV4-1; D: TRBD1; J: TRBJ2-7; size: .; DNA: TGCGCCAGCAGCCAGGAGGGACAGGGGGACCACGAGCAGTACTTC; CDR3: CASSQEGQGDHEQYF
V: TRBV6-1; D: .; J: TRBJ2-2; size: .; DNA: TGTGCCAGCAGTGAGGCGGGCAGGACGGGCACCGGGGAGCTGTTTTTT; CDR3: CASSEAGRTGTGELFF
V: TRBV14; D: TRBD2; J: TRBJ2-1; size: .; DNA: TGTGCCAGCAGCCCTAGCGGTCGTGAGCAGTTCTTC; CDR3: CASSPSGREQFF
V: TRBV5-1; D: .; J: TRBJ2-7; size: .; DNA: TGCGCCAGCAGCTTGGGGCCGGCGACTCTCTACGAGCAGTACTTC; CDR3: CASSLGPATLYEQYF
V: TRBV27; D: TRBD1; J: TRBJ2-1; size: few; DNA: TGTGCCAGCAGGCCCACGACAGGGATGGGCAATGAGCAGTTCTTC; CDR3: CASRPTTGMGNEQFF
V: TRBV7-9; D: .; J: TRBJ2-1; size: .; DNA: TGTGCCAGCAGTTCAACGGGTGAGCAGTTCTTC; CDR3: CASSSTGEQFF
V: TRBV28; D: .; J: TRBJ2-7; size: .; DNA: TGTGCCAGCAAATTACAGGGTTCAAACGAGCAGTACTTC; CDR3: CASKLQGSNEQYF
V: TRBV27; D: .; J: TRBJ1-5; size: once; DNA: TGTGCCAGCAGTTTACGGGCAGGGGTTCAGCCCCAGCATTTT; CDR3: CASSLRAGVQPQHF
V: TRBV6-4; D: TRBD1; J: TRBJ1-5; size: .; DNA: TGTGCCAGCAGTGCGACAGGGGATCAGCCCCAGCATTTT; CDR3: CASSATGDQPQHF
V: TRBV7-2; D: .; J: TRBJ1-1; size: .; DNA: TGTGCCAGCAGCTCACGCAGGGGTAGGGACACTGAAGCTTTCTTT; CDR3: CASSSRRGRDTEAFF
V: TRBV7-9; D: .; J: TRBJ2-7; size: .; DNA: TGTGCCAGCAGTGAACAGGGGCGGGATGAGCAGTACTTC; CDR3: CASSEQGRDEQYF
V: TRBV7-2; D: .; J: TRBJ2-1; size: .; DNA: TGTGCCAGCAGCTCCCCGAGCGCGGAACAGCAGTTCTTC; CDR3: CASSSPSAEQQFF
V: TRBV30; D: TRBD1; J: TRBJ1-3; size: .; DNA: TGTGCCTGGAGTCGGGACAGAGGCCTATCCTCTGGAAACACCATATATTTT; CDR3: CAWSRDRGLSSGNTIYF
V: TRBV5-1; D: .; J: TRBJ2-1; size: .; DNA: TGCGCCAGCAGCTTAGATGGGGTCAGGGGCAATGAGCAGTTCTTC; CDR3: CASSLDGVRGNEQFF